This T cell receptor beta chain is from a study of T cells in Graves' hyperthyroidism and ophthalmopathy. RNA transcripts provided the source from which TCR beta CDR3 regions were amplified. The primer set for the first-round RT-PCR of the TCR CDR3 was HTBI. One entry per CDR3 protein results from TCRdb running MiXCR on the multiplex PCR reads. This table has around 430,000 distinct CDR3 sequences, more than 13% appearing once. In its sample, this clonotype was seen many times. V gave up 5 bases and J gave up 3 bases, with 13 bases separating them. This CDR3 has 14 residues. Germline CDR1 SGHVS, CDR2 FQNEAQ.

The receptor's source is a woman aged 25 to 39 with Graves' hyperthyroidism. The J gene is TRBJ1-1, the V gene TRBV7-8, with D perhaps TRBD1 (5 bases). The sample comprised blood. The CDR3 nucleotides read TGTGCCAGCAGCACCCGGGGAGGGGACACTGAAGCTTTCTTT. It yields the protein CASSTRGGDTEAFF.